This TCR beta chain was retrieved from a study of blood T cell repertoires in COVID-19. Across the study: The analysed material was cDNA or gDNA that came from T cells, B-cell-depleted T cells, or PBMCs.

Germline loops: CDR1 SGDLS, CDR2 YYNGEE. V was clipped by 2 bases and J by 0 bases, with 9 bases between them. The CDR3 is 15 residues long. This clone was seen just once. TCRdb's copy holds only in-frame clones and misses some; the assay was immunoSEQ multiplex PCR. The sample consists of 100,000 or so clones, 75% to 90% of them appearing once. The specimen sequenced was peripheral blood. The chain uses TRBV9 and TRBJ1-3; no definite D call. The sequence came from a human donor in a cohort sampled during active COVID-19. CDR3 amino acids: CASSVRSSSGNTIYF. The CDR3 nucleotides read TGTGCCAGCAGCGTCAGGTCGAGCTCTGGAAACACCATATATTTT.